This record looks at one T cell receptor (beta chain) sequence and its context. The antigen remains undetermined. Trimming removed 2 bases at V and 0 bases at J, with 7 bases between. This CDR3 region has 14 residues. From germline, CDR1 is MGHRA and CDR2 YSYEKL. Only in-frame clones appear in the TCRdb table, and some are missing; sequencing was by immunoSEQ multiplex PCR. The data show about 180,000 clones, around 88% seen once. This entry is derived from a study of Ad26.COV2.S vaccination and SARS-CoV-2 variants. Study observations and caveats: From the TCR breadth and depth analyses, total T cell responses may have been underestimated. Reports say spike-specific CD8+ and CD4+ T cell responses covered substantial breadth after vaccination.

Sequencing was performed on peripheral blood, taken after recovery from COVID-19. The TCR originated in a human donor who had recovered from COVID-19. The chain has TRBV4-1 and TRBJ1-1; D call uncertain. The CDR3 nucleotides are TGCGCCAGCAGCCAATCACTTTTGAACACTGAAGCTTTCTTT. Translated: CASSQSLLNTEAFF.